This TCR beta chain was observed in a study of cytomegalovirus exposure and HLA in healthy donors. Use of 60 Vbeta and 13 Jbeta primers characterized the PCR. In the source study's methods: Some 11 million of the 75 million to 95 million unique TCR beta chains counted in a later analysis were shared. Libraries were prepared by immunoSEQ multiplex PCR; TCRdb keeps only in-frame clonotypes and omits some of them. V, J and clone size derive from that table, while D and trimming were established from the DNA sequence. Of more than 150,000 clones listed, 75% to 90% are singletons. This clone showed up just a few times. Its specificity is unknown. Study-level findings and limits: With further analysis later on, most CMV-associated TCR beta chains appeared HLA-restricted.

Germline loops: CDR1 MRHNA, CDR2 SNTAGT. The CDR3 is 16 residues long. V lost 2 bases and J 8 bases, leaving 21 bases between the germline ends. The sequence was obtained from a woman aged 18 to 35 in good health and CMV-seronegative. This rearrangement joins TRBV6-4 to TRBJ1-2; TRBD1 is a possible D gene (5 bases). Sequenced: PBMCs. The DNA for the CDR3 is TGTGCCAGCAGTGACACCTTAAACCTTGGAGGGGACGGCTACACCTTC. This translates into CASSDTLNLGGDGYTF.